The present T cell receptor (beta chain) was sequenced within a study of shared clonotypes between healthy human individuals. The study separated CD4+ cells into CD45RA+ naive and CD45RA-negative memory subsets. General study points: The naive CD4 repertoires of several donors were compared, and around 5% of clonotypes were shared.

About this clone itself: Its antigen is as yet unknown. A much larger clone differs from this one at a single base, so this may be a read error.

Each PCR replicate from the sorted subsets contained about 200 ng DNA, which is about 31,000 T cell genomes. Methods used by the authors: From ImmunoSEQ came sequences covering only the junction and carrying no quality scores, so filtering differed. Data came from immunoSEQ multiplex PCR; TCRdb stores just in-frame clones and leaves some out. The V and J calls and clone size come from that table; D and trimming were worked out from the DNA. The sample has over a million clones, approximately 80% seen once. This clonotype was obtained from a man aged 18 to 29 in good health. Some clones in this sample may be carry-over from other donors' samples. Input material: memory CD4+ T cells from PBMCs. As for subset: CD45RA-negative fraction.

The CDR3, as DNA: TGTGCCATCAGTAAAACCGGGACTAGCGGTCAAGCCACAGATACGCAGTATTTT. Residues: CAISKTGTSGQATDTQYF. The chain joins TRBV10-3 to TRBJ2-3; the match to TRBD2 covers 11 bases. In germline, CDR1 is ENHRY, CDR2 SYGVKD. V lost 5 bases to trimming and J lost 2 bases; unmatched junction nucleotides: 12. CDR3 size: 18 residues.